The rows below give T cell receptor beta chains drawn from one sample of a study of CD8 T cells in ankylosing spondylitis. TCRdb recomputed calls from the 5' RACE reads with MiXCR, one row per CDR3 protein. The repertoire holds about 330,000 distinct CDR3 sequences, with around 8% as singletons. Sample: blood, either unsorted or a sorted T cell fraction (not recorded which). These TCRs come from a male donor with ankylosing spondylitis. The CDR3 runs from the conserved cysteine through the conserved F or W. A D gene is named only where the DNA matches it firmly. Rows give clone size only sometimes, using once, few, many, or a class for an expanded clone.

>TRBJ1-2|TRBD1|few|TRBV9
CASSLRDSYVWGYTF
TGTGCCAGCAGCCTCCGGGACAGCTATGTGTGGGGCTACACCTTC
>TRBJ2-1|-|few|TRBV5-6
CASSLPGAGSYNEQFF
TGTGCCAGCAGCTTGCCGGGCGCGGGCTCCTACAATGAGCAGTTCTTC
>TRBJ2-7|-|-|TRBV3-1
CASSQDASGTGEQYF
TGTGCCAGCAGCCAAGACGCTAGCGGGACAGGTGAGCAGTACTTC
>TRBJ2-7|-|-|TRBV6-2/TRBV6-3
CASRKDVWYEQYF
TGTGCCAGCAGAAAAGATGTATGGTACGAGCAGTACTTC
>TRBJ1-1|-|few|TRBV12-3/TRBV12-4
CASSFSLDRRRTEAFF
TGTGCCAGCAGTTTTTCCCTAGACAGGCGGAGGACTGAAGCTTTCTTT
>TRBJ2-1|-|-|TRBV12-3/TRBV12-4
CASSAAAVAVSYNEQFF
TGTGCCAGTAGTGCTGCCGCCGTAGCAGTCTCCTACAATGAGCAGTTCTTC
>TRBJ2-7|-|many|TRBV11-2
CASSLETGTYEQYF
TGCGCCAGCAGCTTGGAGACAGGCACCTACGAGCAGTACTTC
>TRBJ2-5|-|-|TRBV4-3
CASSQDLLIQTQYF
TGCGCCAGCAGCCAAGATCTCCTTATACAGACCCAGTACTTC
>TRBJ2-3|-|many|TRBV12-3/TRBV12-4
CASSFRGTAAADTQYF
TGTGCCAGCAGTTTTCGCGGTACAGCGGCAGCAGATACGCAGTATTTT
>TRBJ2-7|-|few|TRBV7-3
CASSLAAPYEQYF
TGTGCCAGCAGCTTAGCGGCCCCGTACGAGCAGTACTTC
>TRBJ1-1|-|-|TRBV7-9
CASSASRGNTEAFF
TGTGCCAGCAGCGCGAGCAGGGGGAACACTGAAGCTTTCTTT
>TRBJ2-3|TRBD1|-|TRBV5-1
CASEETGGPSTDTQYF
TGCGCCAGTGAAGAGACAGGGGGTCCCTCCACAGATACGCAGTATTTT
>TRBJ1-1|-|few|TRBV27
CASSSPPGTSNTEAFF
TGTGCCAGCAGTTCACCCCCGGGGACATCAAACACTGAAGCTTTCTTT
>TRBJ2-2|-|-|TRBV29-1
CSVGSAGELFF
TGCAGCGTGGGGAGCGCCGGGGAGCTGTTTTTT
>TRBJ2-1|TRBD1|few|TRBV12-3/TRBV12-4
CASSTPGTANEQFF
TGTGCCAGCAGTACCCCCGGGACAGCTAATGAGCAGTTCTTC
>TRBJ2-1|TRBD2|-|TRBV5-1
CASSLMGEGRNEQFF
TGCGCCAGCAGCTTGATGGGGGAGGGCCGCAATGAGCAGTTCTTC
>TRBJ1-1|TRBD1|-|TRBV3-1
CASSAPRDRLGDTEAFF
TGTGCCAGCAGCGCCCCCCGGGACAGGCTGGGAGACACTGAAGCTTTCTTT
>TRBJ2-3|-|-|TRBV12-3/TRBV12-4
CASTLGVAADTQYF
TGTGCCAGCACCCTTGGGGTAGCGGCAGATACGCAGTATTTT
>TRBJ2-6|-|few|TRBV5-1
CASSLVAGQSGANVLTF
TGCGCCAGCAGCTTGGTCGCGGGACAGTCTGGGGCCAACGTCCTGACTTTC
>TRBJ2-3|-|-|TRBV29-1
CSVEEVVDTQYF
TGCAGCGTTGAAGAGGTGGTAGATACGCAGTATTTT
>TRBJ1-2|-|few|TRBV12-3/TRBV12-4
CASSSRGWGYTF
TGTGCCAGCAGTTCCAGGGGCTGGGGCTACACCTTC
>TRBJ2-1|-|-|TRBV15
CATSRYNEQFF
TGTGCCACCAGCAGGTACAATGAGCAGTTCTTC
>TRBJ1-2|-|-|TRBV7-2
CASSRGWGYTF
TGTGCCAGCAGCCGTGGATGGGGCTACACCTTC
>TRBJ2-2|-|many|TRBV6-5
CASSYLNTNTGELFF
TGTGCCAGCAGTTACCTGAACACGAACACCGGGGAGCTGTTTTTT
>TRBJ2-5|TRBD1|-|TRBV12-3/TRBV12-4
CASSLGTGYQETQYF
TGTGCCAGCAGTTTAGGGACAGGGTACCAAGAGACCCAGTACTTC
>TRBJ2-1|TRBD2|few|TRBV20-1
CSARVAGTSGRSSYNEQFF
TGCAGTGCTAGAGTGGCCGGGACTAGCGGGAGGTCCTCCTACAATGAGCAGTTCTTC
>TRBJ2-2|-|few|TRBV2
CASRGFGELFF
TGTGCCAGCCGGGGGTTTGGGGAGCTGTTTTTT
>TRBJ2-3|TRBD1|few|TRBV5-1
CASSWDRATDTQYF
TGCGCCAGCAGCTGGGACAGGGCCACAGATACGCAGTATTTT
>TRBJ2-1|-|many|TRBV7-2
CASSIAARGYNEQFF
TGTGCCAGCAGCATAGCGGCGAGGGGTTACAATGAGCAGTTCTTC
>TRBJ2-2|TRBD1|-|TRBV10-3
CATTPTGTGGSGELFF
TGTGCCACCACCCCGACCGGGACAGGGGGCAGCGGGGAGCTGTTTTTT
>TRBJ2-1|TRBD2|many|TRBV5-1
CASRTGTSGYNEQFF
TGCGCCAGCAGGACCGGGACTAGCGGATACAATGAGCAGTTCTTC
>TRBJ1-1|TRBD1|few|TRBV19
CASRSGDRGRDTEAFF
TGTGCCAGTAGATCCGGGGACAGGGGGCGAGACACTGAAGCTTTCTTT
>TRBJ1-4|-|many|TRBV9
CASSKDSATNEKLFF
TGTGCCAGCAGCAAGGACAGTGCAACTAATGAAAAACTGTTTTTT
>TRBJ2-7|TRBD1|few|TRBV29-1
CSVYPGQNYEQYF
TGCAGCGTATACCCGGGACAGAACTACGAGCAGTACTTC
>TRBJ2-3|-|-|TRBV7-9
CASSLIQDPSFTDTQYF
TGTGCCAGCAGCTTGATCCAGGACCCATCCTTCACAGATACGCAGTATTTT
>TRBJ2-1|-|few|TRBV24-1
CATSDFTARNEQFF
TGTGCCACCAGTGATTTTACAGCGAGGAATGAGCAGTTCTTC
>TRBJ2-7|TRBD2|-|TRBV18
CASSPLAGAYEQYF
TGTGCCAGCTCACCACTGGCGGGAGCCTACGAGCAGTACTTC
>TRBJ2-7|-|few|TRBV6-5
CASSYSTGSSYEQYF
TGTGCCAGCAGTTACTCGACGGGTAGCTCCTACGAGCAGTACTTC
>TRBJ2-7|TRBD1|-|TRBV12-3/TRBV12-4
CASSEDREGYEQYF
TGTGCCAGCAGTGAAGACAGGGAAGGCTACGAGCAGTACTTC
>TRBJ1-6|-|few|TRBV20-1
CSARQDGYSYNSPLHF
TGCAGTGCTAGACAGGACGGCTATTCCTATAATTCACCCCTCCACTTT
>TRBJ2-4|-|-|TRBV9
CASSVVWDAAKNIQYF
TGTGCCAGCAGCGTAGTATGGGACGCAGCCAAAAACATTCAGTACTTC
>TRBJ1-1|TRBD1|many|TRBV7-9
CASSRDREAFF
TGTGCCAGCAGCCGGGACAGGGAAGCTTTCTTT
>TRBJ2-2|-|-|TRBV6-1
CASSRLPRSGELFF
TGTGCCAGCAGCCGACTCCCTCGGTCCGGGGAGCTGTTTTTT
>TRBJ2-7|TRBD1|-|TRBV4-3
CASSQGTGVWYEQYF
TGCGCCAGCAGCCAAGGGACAGGGGTGTGGTACGAGCAGTACTTC
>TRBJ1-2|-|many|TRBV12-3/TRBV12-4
CASSRAQRRVGYTF
TGTGCCAGCAGCCGCGCCCAGCGTCGAGTAGGCTACACCTTC
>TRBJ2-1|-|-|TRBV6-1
CASSPGKGPYNEQFF
TGTGCCAGCAGTCCGGGGAAAGGTCCCTACAATGAGCAGTTCTTC
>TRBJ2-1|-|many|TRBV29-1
CSVARDYNEQFF
TGCAGCGTTGCGAGGGACTACAATGAGCAGTTCTTC
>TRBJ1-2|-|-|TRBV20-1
CSARADLGGYTF
TGCAGTGCTAGAGCCGATTTGGGCGGCTACACCTTC
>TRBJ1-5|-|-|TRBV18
CASSLQDVNQPQHF
TGTGCCAGCTCACTTCAGGACGTTAATCAGCCCCAGCATTTT
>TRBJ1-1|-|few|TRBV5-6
CASSLSGIGDTEAFF
TGTGCCAGCAGCTTGTCAGGGATTGGTGACACTGAAGCTTTCTTT